The 32 T cell receptor beta chains below all came from one sample that was sequenced in a study of glioma-infiltrating T cells. TCR alpha and beta CDR3 regions were amplified from RNA using iRepertoire nested multiplex PCR. Each CDR3 protein gets one entry after TCRdb re-called the multiplex PCR reads with MiXCR. The sample lists roughly 100,000 distinct CDR3 sequences; 25% to 30% were seen once. The sample consisted of glioma tissue, nonneoplastic brain tissue, or PBMCs (not recorded which). These receptors all come from a human donor with low-grade glioma or glioblastoma, undergoing nonglioma brain surgery, or in good health (not recorded which).

This clonotype was found a few times. The gene calls are TRBV7-2 and TRBJ1-5, with TRBD1 as a possible D gene (5 bases). This CDR3 has 16 amino acids. The germline V and J ends were trimmed by 2 bases and 1 base, with 12 bases remaining between them. Germline V CDR1 and CDR2: SGHTA, FQGNSA. The CDR3 loop is CASSLQGGLSNQPQHF. The CDR3 DNA sequence: TGTGCCAGCAGCTTACAGGGTGGGCTAAGCAATCAGCCCCAGCATTTT.

The sample holds many counts of this clonotype. The chain has TRBV20-1 and TRBJ2-3, with a possible D match to TRBD2 (7 bases). The CDR3 loop spans 15 amino acids. Trimming shortened V by 0 bases and J by 5 bases, and 15 bases separated the two germline ends. CDR1 and CDR2 from the germline V gene are DFQATT and SNEGSKA (reference sequence). The CDR3 sequence: CSARDRGGLGDTQYF. In DNA, the CDR3 is TGCAGTGCTAGAGACCGCGGGGGCTTAGGAGATACGCAGTATTTT.

The V and J genes are TRBV11-3 and TRBJ2-7; weak D call: TRBD2 (6 bases). Trimming removed 5 bases at V and 3 bases at J, with 11 bases between. The CDR3 is 13 residues long. The V gene's germline CDR1 is SGHNT and CDR2 YENEEA. The CDR3 sequence is CASSARLGYEQYF. The CDR3 DNA reads as TGTGCCAGCAGCGCCAGACTAGGCTACGAGCAGTACTTC. Filled out from reference TRBV11-3 and TRBJ2-7, the complete variable domain reads EAGVVQSPRYKIIEKKQPVAFWCNPISGHNTLYWYLQNLGQGPELLIRYENEEAVDDSQLPKDRFSAERLKGVDSTLKIQPAELGDSAVYLCASSARLGYEQYFGPGTRLTVT.

Notes on this clonotype: A much larger clone is a single base away; this may be a read error. No conserved phenylalanine or tryptophan ends this CDR3, so it is likely a read error. The limits of the CDR3 on the DNA are not certain, so only TCRdb's listed CDR3 is given. The V and J genes are TRBV25-1 and TRBJ1-6. The CDR3 length is 12 residues, termini included. Germline CDR1 is MGHDK and CDR2 is SYGVNS. The CDR3 here is CASSEIGQADRC.

There are many counts of this clonotype. V is TRBV28 and J is TRBJ2-5, with D perhaps matching TRBD2 (5 bases). This CDR3 is 14 amino acids long. Germline CDR1 reads MDHEN; CDR2 reads SYDVKM. The germline V and J ends were trimmed by 3 bases and 2 bases, with 10 bases remaining between them. The CDR3 protein is CASSFSRLQETQYF. The CDR3 DNA follows: TGTGCCAGCAGTTTCAGCAGACTACAAGAGACCCAGTACTTC.

The table lists this clonotype with many counts. This sequence joins TRBV6-1 and TRBJ1-2; D not resolved. V lost 5 bases, J lost 0 bases, and 10 bases lay in between. There are 14 residues in the CDR3. Germline V gene data show CDR1 as MNHNS and CDR2 as SASEGT. In nucleotides, the CDR3 is TGTGCCAGCAGTTCCCCGCGAACTAACTATGGCTACACCTTC. The encoded protein is CASSSPRTNYGYTF.

About this clonotype itself: Possible read error: a much larger clone is one base away. V and J are TRBV29-1 and TRBJ2-7; 7 nucleotides agree with TRBD1. The CDR3 extends over 12 amino acids. CDR1 and CDR2 (germline): SQVTM, ANQGSEA. V trimming: 4 bases; J trimming: 2 bases; junction bases outside the gene matches: 2. The DNA of the CDR3 is TGCAGCGTTGCGGGACAGCCCTACGAGCAGTACTTC. As protein: CSVAGQPYEQYF.

Comments on this clonotype: This may come from a read error, since a much larger clone is one base off. The rearrangement links TRBV2 to TRBJ1-6, with 8 positions matching TRBD1. Per the germline V gene, CDR1 is SNHLY and CDR2 is FYNNEI. This CDR3 is built from 13 residues. The CDR3 bases are TGTGCCACCAGGGACAGGTCGTCTTCACACCTCCACTTT. This sequence encodes CATRDRSSSHLHF. Filled out from reference TRBV2 and TRBJ1-6, the complete variable domain reads EPEVTQTPSHQVTQMGQEVILRCVPISNHLYFYWYRQILGQKVEFLVSFYNNEISEKSEIFDDQFSVERPDGSNFTLKIRSTKLEDSAMYFCATRDRSSSHLHFGNGTRLTVT.

This clonotype was seen at least ten times. The chain employs TRBV4-1 and TRBJ1-2, with 7 bases aligning to TRBD1. Germline V CDR1 and CDR2: MGHRA, YSYEKL. The CDR3 is 12 amino acids. The V and J ends lost 5 bases and 8 bases, in that order; junction bases with no gene match: 5. CDR3 nucleotides: TGCGCCAGCAGCGGGGGACAGCACGGCTACACCTTC. It encodes CASSGGQHGYTF.

This clonotype has at least ten counts. The chain has TRBV6-1 and TRBJ1-3; D perhaps matches TRBD1 (5 bases). V gave up 7 bases and J gave up 0 bases, with 19 bases separating them. The CDR3 loop spans 17 amino acids. Germline V gene data show CDR1 as MNHNS and CDR2 as SASEGT. The CDR3 reads CASTLTFQGHSGNTIYF. Here the CDR3 DNA reads TGTGCCAGCACCCTTACGTTTCAGGGTCACTCTGGAAACACCATATATTTT.

In regard to this clonotype: Its ends do not fully match the called genes, so a read error is possible. The J gene is TRBJ1-1, the V gene TRBV4-2; D not certain. Germline V lookup: CDR1 LGHNA, CDR2 YNFKEQ. CDR3 size: 17 residues. The CDR3 here is CASSQERQPRMNTEALF. The CDR3 region has the DNA TGTGCCAGCAGCCAAGAGAGGCAGCCAAGAATGAACACTGAAGCTTTATTC.

This clonotype was observed a handful of times. The V call is TRBV11-2, the J call TRBJ2-5, with 13 nucleotides matching TRBD2. V shed 5 bases, J shed 5 bases, and the junction held 11 bases outside the gene matches. The germline V gene has CDR1 SGHAT and CDR2 FQNNGV. The CDR3 totals 17 residues. This CDR3 is CASSPRRLAGGGETQYF. The CDR3 nucleotides read TGTGCCAGCAGCCCGCGCAGACTAGCGGGGGGAGGGGAGACCCAGTACTTC.

About this clonotype: This may arise from a read error, as a much more abundant clone is one base away. The chain employs TRBV7-2 and TRBJ2-5; no reliable D call. The germline V gene has CDR1 SGHTA and CDR2 FQGNSA. V was trimmed by 3 bases and J by 5 bases, leaving 10 bases between them. This CDR3 spans 13 amino acids. CDR3 residues: CASSFPTTETQYF. CDR3 sequence (DNA): TGTGCCAGCAGCTTTCCCACGACGGAGACCCAGTACTTC.

This clonotype came up a few times. The genes are TRBV6-1 and TRBJ2-1, with D tentatively TRBD2 (5 bases). This CDR3 is built from 13 residues. V lost 8 bases to trimming and J lost 3 bases, with 11 bases between them. Germline V gives CDR1 MNHNS, CDR2 SASEGT. This chain's CDR3 is CASSPGIYNEQFF. CDR3 bases: TGTGCCAGCTCCCCCGGGATCTACAATGAGCAGTTCTTC.

This clonotype has a count of ten or more. The V gene is TRBV6-1, the J gene TRBJ1-4; D is undetermined. The germline V gene encodes CDR1 MNHNS and CDR2 SASEGT. V dropped 6 bases and J dropped 7 bases, with 21 bases sitting between them. The CDR3 is 16 residues long. CDR3 amino acids: CASRSSTPRMFEKLFF. The DNA for the CDR3 is TGTGCCAGCAGATCCTCCACGCCAAGGATGTTTGAAAAACTGTTTTTT.

Note on this clonotype: Given the absence of the conserved phenylalanine or tryptophan at the CDR3 end, a read error is likely. This CDR3 is CSPRLAGKEAQYS. As DNA, the CDR3 is TGCAGTCCCAGACTAGCGGGGAAGGAGGCCCAGTACTCC. V gene TRBV20-1 combines with J gene TRBJ2-5; 11 bases map to TRBD2. Losses at the gene ends were 8 bases for V and 9 bases for J; bases not matched to a gene: 11. Germline V gene sequence: CDR1 DFQATT, CDR2 SNEGSKA (reference sequence). The CDR3 covers 13 residues.

This clonotype was seen ten or more times. The CDR3 DNA sequence: TGCGCCAGCAGCATAGATAATTCACCCCTCCACTTT. Protein sequence: CASSIDNSPLHF. The chain uses TRBV4-1 and TRBJ1-6; no definite D call. Germline-derived CDR1 and CDR2 are MGHRA and YSYEKL. The CDR3 loop spans 12 amino acids. V was pared by 5 bases and J by 5 bases, with 4 bases between.

This clonotype came up many times. The DNA of the CDR3 is TGTGCCAGCAGCTCTCACGTCCTGGGGGAGACCCAGTACTTC. This codes for CASSSHVLGETQYF. The rearrangement uses TRBV7-2 and TRBJ2-5; D uncertain. V was pared by 4 bases and J by 5 bases, with 14 bases between. This CDR3 comprises 14 residues. The germline V gene encodes CDR1 SGHTA and CDR2 FQGNSA.

The chain couples TRBV5-1 to TRBJ2-5, with D possibly being TRBD2 (5 bases). Germline values: CDR1 SGHRS, CDR2 YFSETQ. The length of the CDR3 is 15 residues. The germline V and J ends were trimmed by 0 bases and 1 base, with 10 bases remaining between them. CDR3 bases: TGCGCCAGCAGCTTGGTTCCGGGGATCCAAGAGACCCAGTACTTC. Protein: CASSLVPGIQETQYF.

The chain employs TRBV27 and TRBJ2-7, with D unclear. The V end lost 6 bases, the J end lost 0 bases, and 12 bases lay between the germline ends. Germline-derived CDR1 and CDR2 are MNHEY and SMNVEV (reference sequence). This CDR3 contains 14 residues. CDR3 DNA sequence: TGTGCCAGCAGAGTTCAGCTTAGCTCCTACGAGCAGTACTTC. Its protein is CASRVQLSSYEQYF.

Concerning this clonotype: This may be a read error, as it is one base from a much larger clone. Here the CDR3 omits its conserved ending phenylalanine or tryptophan, so a read error is the likely source. V usage is TRBV20-1 and J usage is TRBJ2-7; tentatively, D is TRBD1 (5 bases). Per germline, CDR1 DFQATT and CDR2 SNEGSKA (reference sequence). V was shortened by 0 bases and J by 4 bases, with 16 bases between the two germline ends. The CDR3 extends over 15 amino acids. The CDR3 sequence is CSARDPRRGLYEQYL. In DNA form, the CDR3 reads TGCAGTGCTAGAGACCCCCGTAGGGGCCTGTACGAGCAGTACTTA.

The rearrangement links TRBV7-6 to TRBJ2-1, with TRBD2 matching 8 bases. The V gene end was trimmed by 1 base and the J gene end by 10 bases; junction bases not matched to a gene: 3. The CDR3 totals 13 residues. Looked up from germline, CDR1 is SGHVS and CDR2 is FNYEAQ. CDR3 coding DNA: TGTGCCAGCAGCTTAGATGAGCGGGGGGAGCAGTTCTTC. Amino acid sequence: CASSLDERGEQFF.

In regard to this clonotype: A much more abundant neighbour one base away suggests this may be a read error. The conserved phenylalanine or tryptophan normally closing the CDR3 is absent here, so this likely arose from a read error. V and J are TRBV7-9 and TRBJ1-6; 7 bases line up with TRBD1. Trimming cost V 3 bases and J 7 bases; bases outside gene matches: 3. This CDR3 spans 14 amino acids. CDR1 and CDR2 (germline): SEHNR, FQNEAQ (reference sequence). CDR3 nucleotides: TGTGCCAGCAGCTTGGGACAGTCCAATTCACCCCTCCACTCT. This translates into CASSLGQSNSPLHS.

The rearrangement joins TRBV30 to TRBJ1-1; possible D gene TRBD1, 5 bases. Trimming cost V 4 bases and J 0 bases, with 9 bases left between them. The CDR3 extends over 13 amino acids. From germline, CDR1 is GTSNPN and CDR2 SVGIG (reference sequence). CDR3 nucleotides: TGTGCCTGGACTCGGGGGTTGAACACTGAAGCTTTCTTT. Its translation: CAWTRGLNTEAFF.

The chain employs TRBV5-1 and TRBJ1-1, with D tentatively TRBD1 (5 bases). V lost 0 bases to trimming and J lost 4 bases, with 7 bases between them. Germline-derived CDR1 and CDR2 are SGHRS and YFSETQ. This CDR3 has 13 amino acids. Written as DNA, the CDR3 is TGCGCCAGCAGCTTGGATAGGGGCACTGAAGCTTTCTTT. It encodes CASSLDRGTEAFF.

The rearrangement joins TRBV3-1 to TRBJ2-3; 11 bases align to TRBD2. V dropped 9 bases and J dropped 4; count of bases not matched to a gene: 3. CDR1 and CDR2 (germline): LGHDT, YNNKEL (reference sequence). The CDR3 spans 13 residues. The CDR3 region is CASSGGAPDTQYF. The CDR3 region has the DNA TGTGCCAGTAGCGGGGGGGCACCAGATACGCAGTATTTT.

A remark on this clonotype: A read error may explain this, as a much larger clone is one base away. This likely comes from a read error, as the CDR3 has no conserved phenylalanine or tryptophan at its end. The chain carries TRBV20-1 and TRBJ1-2; D may be TRBD1 (5 bases). Trimming pared 6 bases from V and 6 bases from J, leaving 23 bases between. Per the germline V gene, CDR1 is DFQATT and CDR2 is SNEGSKA (reference sequence). This CDR3 has 15 amino acids. DNA for the CDR3: TGCAGTGCCCCAGAAGAGGCAGGGTCCATTAATGGCTACACCCTC. Translated, it gives CSAPEEAGSINGYTL.

As concerns this clonotype: This may be a read error: a much more frequent sequence differs by one nucleotide. The chain couples TRBV18 to TRBJ1-5; 7 nucleotides align to TRBD1. Germline CDR1 is KGHSH and CDR2 is LQKENI. The CDR3 extends over 15 amino acids. Here the CDR3 reads CASSPARDSNQAQHF. CDR3 coding DNA: TGTGCCAGCTCACCCGCTCGGGACAGCAATCAGGCCCAGCATTTT.

The table lists this clonotype with many counts. The chain carries TRBV19 and TRBJ2-3; maybe TRBD2 (6 bases). This CDR3 has 14 residues. V lost 4 bases to trimming and J lost 5 bases, with 13 bases between them. Germline CDR1 and CDR2: LNHDA and SQIVND (reference sequence). Here the CDR3 reads CASSTWAGRDTQYF. The CDR3 DNA reads as TGTGCCAGTAGTACCTGGGCCGGGAGAGATACGCAGTATTTT.

About this clonotype itself: A much larger clone is a single base away; this may be a read error. V gene TRBV18 combines with J gene TRBJ2-7; D remains unclear. The CDR3 covers 12 residues. Germline CDR1 KGHSH, CDR2 LQKENI. V was trimmed by 4 bases and J by 6 bases, leaving 10 bases between them. In nucleotides, the CDR3 is TGTGCCAGCTCACAAGTTGTGTTCGAGCAGTACTTC. It translates to CASSQVVFEQYF.

Concerning this clonotype: A single base separates this from a much larger clone, so it may be a read error. The V call is TRBV20-1, the J call TRBJ2-1, with D possibly matching TRBD1 (6 bases). Germline V gene data show CDR1 as DFQATT and CDR2 as SNEGSKA (reference sequence). Trimming took off 7 bases at V and 7 bases at J, with 17 bases between the two ends. The CDR3 totals 13 residues. CDR3 in DNA: TGCAGTGGTGGAGTACAGGGCAGGAATGAGCAGTTCTTC. Protein sequence: CSGGVQGRNEQFF.

As concerns this clonotype: A much larger clone sits a single nucleotide away, making a read error possible. The rearrangement joins TRBV6-2 or TRBV6-3 to TRBJ2-7; 7 bases are a match to TRBD1. Germline loops: CDR1 MNHEY, CDR2 SVGEGT. The CDR3 loop spans 15 amino acids. The CDR3 protein is CASIYSPKGAREQYF. The CDR3 DNA reads as TGTGCCAGCATTTACTCACCGAAGGGGGCGCGGGAGCAGTACTTC.